A single sample is the source of the 9 T cell receptor beta chains below, sequenced in a study of blood T cell repertoires in COVID-19. Only in-frame clones appear in the TCRdb table, and some are missing; sequencing was by immunoSEQ multiplex PCR. Counted here are over 100,000 clones, approximately 89% occurring once; the ten biggest clones make up 4.5%. Sequenced sample: peripheral blood. These receptors were taken from a man aged 40-50 years with acute or convalescent COVID-19.

The chain joins TRBV7-9 to TRBJ1-2; the D gene is possibly TRBD1 (6 bases). Trimming took 5 bases from V and 5 from J, leaving 15 bases between them. Germline lookup yields CDR1 SEHNR and CDR2 FQNEAQ (reference sequence). The CDR3 consists of 14 residues. CDR3 protein: CASSPGSGVYGYTF. In nucleotides, the CDR3 is TGTGCCAGCAGCCCTGGTTCAGGGGTTTATGGCTACACCTTC.

The chain recombines TRBV19 with TRBJ2-1; tentatively, D is TRBD2 (5 bases). CDR3 size: 16 residues. Germline values: CDR1 LNHDA, CDR2 SQIVND (reference sequence). The V end was cut by 0 bases, the J end by 3 bases, with 12 bases between. Here the CDR3 DNA reads TGTGCCAGTAGTATAGAAGGTAGCGTCGGCTACAATGAGCAGTTCTTC. This gives the protein CASSIEGSVGYNEQFF.

The chain couples TRBV30 to TRBJ2-3, with D possibly TRBD2 on 7 matching bases. The CDR3 totals 16 residues. CDR1 and CDR2 (germline): GTSNPN, SVGIG (reference sequence). V was pared by 0 bases and J by 6 bases, with 19 bases between. The CDR3 spells CAWSVRGAGLGDTQYF. The DNA of the CDR3 is TGTGCCTGGAGTGTACGGGGGGCAGGGCTTGGTGATACGCAGTATTTT.

The CDR3 protein is CASSPTLSNQPQHF. As DNA, the CDR3 is TGTGCCAGCAGTCCGACACTTAGCAATCAGCCCCAGCATTTT. The J gene is TRBJ1-5, the V gene TRBV6-5; D unresolved. The CDR3 spans 14 residues. Germline CDR1 reads MNHEY; CDR2 reads SVGAGI. V lost 5 bases and J 0 bases, leaving 8 bases between the germline ends.

The chain combines TRBV21-1 with TRBJ2-1; the listed D gene, TRBD1, was not tested against the DNA. TRBV21-1 is deemed a pseudogene. This CDR3 contains 16 residues. This chain's CDR3 is CASSKDTRTGHNEQFF. The CDR3 DNA sequence: TGTGCCAGCAGCAAAGACACCCGGACAGGACACAATGAGCAGTTCTTC.

This rearrangement joins TRBV7-3 to TRBJ2-5; D is possibly TRBD2 (5 bases). The V gene's germline CDR1 is SGHTA and CDR2 FQGTGA. Trimming removed 0 bases from V and 5 bases from J, with 10 bases in between. The CDR3 runs to 14 residues. The CDR3 DNA reads as TGTGCCAGCAGCTTAACGGCAAGAGGGGAGACCCAGTACTTC. The encoded protein is CASSLTARGETQYF.

The chain links TRBV3-1 (or the pseudogene TRBV3-2) to TRBJ2-1; 12 bases map to TRBD2. CDR1 and CDR2 from the germline V gene are LGHDT and YNNKEL (reference sequence). The CDR3 runs to 15 residues. V dropped 5 bases and J dropped 7; count of bases not matched to a gene: 6. The CDR3 region is CASSDRLAGENEQFF. DNA of the CDR3: TGTGCCAGCAGCGACCGACTAGCGGGGGAGAATGAGCAGTTCTTC.

The rearrangement joins TRBV30 to TRBJ1-5; perhaps TRBD1 as D (6 bases). The germline CDR1 and CDR2 sequences are GTSNPN and SVGIG (reference sequence). This CDR3 region has 14 residues. V shed 3 bases and J shed 7 bases, with 16 bases lying between them. In DNA form, the CDR3 reads TGTGCCTGGAGAGGGCCAGGGGAAGAACAGCCCCAGCATTTT. Encoded protein: CAWRGPGEEQPQHF.

The chain uses TRBV9 and TRBJ1-2; 8 nucleotides align to TRBD1. Looked up from germline, CDR1 is SGDLS and CDR2 is YYNGEE. The CDR3 spans 17 residues. Trimming cost V 3 bases and J 4 bases; bases outside gene matches: 14. Here the CDR3 reads CASSGIRGGQVSYGYTF. The CDR3 nucleotides read TGTGCCAGCAGCGGAATTAGAGGGGGACAGGTCTCCTATGGCTACACCTTC.